The clone carrying this TCR beta chain was seen only a few times. The antigen remains unidentified. Oncomine TCR Beta short-read sequencing was applied to DNA from cultured CD4+ T cells. TCRdb analysed the PCR reads with MiXCR anew, one entry per CDR3 protein. This sample has about 11,000 distinct CDR3 sequences, with under 35% found just once. Treatment denoted: approximately 9-day PBMC culture with coronavirus spike peptide pools or control peptides (ViraFEST assay). Under the ViraFEST approach, antigen-specific T cells were expanded with peptide pools and TCRs subsequently sequenced. The germline CDR1 and CDR2 sequences are LGHNA and YSLEER. Trimming pared 1 base from V and 6 bases from J, leaving 17 bases between. The CDR3 runs 16 residues. The data are from a study of vaccination and CD4 T cells after COVID-19. Study as a whole: Overlapping spike peptides of SARS-CoV-2, HCoV-NL63, HCoV-OC43 and HCoV-229E were used, and cells were stimulated with them. General study results and limits: Reactive clone data from convalescent patients indicated a median of approximately 90% appearing only post-vaccination.

The chain employs TRBV4-3 and TRBJ2-3; D perhaps matches TRBD2 (6 bases). This sequence originates from a human donor with COVID-19. The source material was cultured CD4+ T cells from blood. CDR3 amino acids: CASSQAVGGSRDTQYF. The CDR3 DNA reads as TGCGCCAGCAGCCAAGCTGTCGGGGGTTCCCGGGATACGCAGTATTTT.